Sequencing of this T cell receptor (beta chain) was carried out in a study of T cells in Graves' hyperthyroidism and ophthalmopathy. Overall study context: Initial diagnosis, before any treatment, was when peripheral blood was collected. Study findings and constraints: Ophthalmopathy could be told apart from stable hyperthyroidism with a 13 V-J model. The model forecast ophthalmopathy, anticipating it by a median around 6.5 months before onset.

This clonotype occurred a few times. The antigen is undetermined. A much more abundant neighbour one base away suggests this may be a read error. This CDR3 has 11 amino acids. CDR1 is MDHEN, CDR2 SYDVKM, per germline. The TCR beta CDR3 regions underwent amplification using RNA transcripts as the source. A first-round RT-PCR of the TCR CDR3 used the HTBI primer set. TCRdb re-called the multiplex PCR reads with MiXCR, one entry per CDR3 protein. The sample lists a few hundred thousand distinct CDR3 sequences; more than 15% were seen once. The sequence was obtained from a woman aged 40 to 49 with Graves' ophthalmopathy. This chain connects TRBV28 to TRBJ2-7; no clear D gene. The specimen sequenced was blood. The chain's CDR3 is CASSENYERYF. CDR3 nucleotides: TGTGCCAGCAGTGAGAACTACGAGCGGTACTTC. Combining the CDR3 with reference TRBV28 and TRBJ2-7 gives the whole variable domain DVKVTQSSRYLVKRTGEKVFLECVQDMDHENMFWYRQDPGLGLRLIYFSYDVKMKEKGDIPEGYSVSREKKERFSLILESASTNQTSMYLCASSENYERYFGPGTRLTVT.